A selection of T cell receptor beta chains follows, all from one sample in a study of T cell changes during pregnancy in multiple sclerosis. This table comes from immunoSEQ multiplex PCR, and its TCRdb copy is limited to in-frame clones, with some not included. The table lists some 38,000 clones, 94% of them singletons, with under 0.5% in the top ten. The input for sequencing was CD4+ T cells from peripheral blood mononuclear cells, taken in the second trimester of pregnancy. These TCRs come from a female donor with multiple sclerosis, enrolled in a pregnancy study. Both conserved end residues are part of each CDR3. The D gene is left open where the match is weak. The listing skips clone size in some rows; elsewhere it reads once, few, many or a size class.

j_call,v_call,d_call,clone_size,cdr3_nt,cdr3_aa
TRBJ2-7,TRBV7-2,TRBD2,-,TGTGCCAGCAGCCTACAGCGGGGCTCCTACGAGCAGTACTTC,CASSLQRGSYEQYF
TRBJ2-5,TRBV29-1,TRBD2,-,TGCAGCGCCTCCAGGTCACTAGCGGAAGAGACCCAGTACTTC,CSASRSLAEETQYF
TRBJ1-3,TRBV29-1,TRBD1,-,TGCAGCGTTGCCGAGGGACAGATCTCTGGAAACACCATATATTTT,CSVAEGQISGNTIYF
TRBJ1-1,TRBV30,TRBD1,-,TGTGCCTGGGGGACAGACACTGAAGCTTTCTTT,CAWGTDTEAFF
TRBJ1-1,TRBV15,-,-,TGTGCCACCAGCAGGAGGGAGGGCACTGAAGCTTTCTTT,CATSRREGTEAFF
TRBJ1-2,TRBV6-5,-,-,TGTGCCAGCAGTTACGACAGGACGATCTATGGCTACACCTTC,CASSYDRTIYGYTF
TRBJ1-1,TRBV28,-,once,TGTGCCAGCAGTTTACGTCGCAAGGGGCACACTGAAGCTTTCTTT,CASSLRRKGHTEAFF
TRBJ2-5,TRBV9,-,-,TGTGCCAGCAGCGTACTAGAGACCCAGTACTTC,CASSVLETQYF
TRBJ2-1,TRBV7-2,-,-,TGTGCCAGCAGCTTAGCGGAGGATGAGCAGTTCTTC,CASSLAEDEQFF
TRBJ1-3,TRBV5-1,-,-,TGCGCCAGCCAGGGTGACTCTGGAAACACCATATATTTT,CASQGDSGNTIYF
TRBJ1-3,TRBV7-3,TRBD1,-,TGTGCCAGCAGCTTGGGGACAGCTGGAAACACCATATATTTT,CASSLGTAGNTIYF
TRBJ1-1,TRBV5-1,TRBD1,-,TGCGCCAGCAGCTTGGGGGACAGGCCCATGAACACTGAAGCTTTCTTT,CASSLGDRPMNTEAFF
TRBJ1-5,TRBV5-1,-,-,TGCGCCAGCAGCTTGTTCGGGGATCGCAATCAGCCCCAGCATTTT,CASSLFGDRNQPQHF
TRBJ2-2,TRBV7-9,TRBD2,once,TGTGCCAGCTTGGCGGGGGGGCCGCCCGGGGAGCTGTTTTTT,CASLAGGPPGELFF
TRBJ1-1,TRBV29-1,-,-,TGCAGCGTTGCGTCTCGCGGTTTGTACACTGAAGCTTTCTTT,CSVASRGLYTEAFF
TRBJ1-6,TRBV10-3,-,-,TGTGCCATCACCGACAACATGAGTTCACCCCTCCACTTT,CAITDNMSSPLHF
TRBJ1-2,TRBV7-2,TRBD1,-,TGTGCCAGCACCCGGACAGGGGCCGAATATGGCTACACCTTC,CASTRTGAEYGYTF
TRBJ2-2,TRBV19,-,-,TGTGCCAGTAGTAGTATAGCAGGGGTGAAGGACCCCGGGGAGCTGTTTTTT,CASSSIAGVKDPGELFF
TRBJ1-4,TRBV7-9,TRBD1,-,TGTGCCAGCACCCGGGACAGTAATAATGAAAAACTGTTTTTT,CASTRDSNNEKLFF
TRBJ2-1,TRBV11-2,TRBD2,-,TGTGCCAGCAGCATGGGACTACCCTACGATGAGCAGTTCTTC,CASSMGLPYDEQFF
TRBJ2-7,TRBV4-2,-,-,TGTGCCAGCAGCCAGGCGAATAGCGTAGGCACCTACGAGCAGTACTTC,CASSQANSVGTYEQYF
TRBJ2-2,TRBV5-1,-,-,TGCGCCAGCAGGAACAGCGGCGCCGGGGAGCTGTTTTTT,CASRNSGAGELFF
TRBJ2-7,TRBV6-1,-,-,TGTGCCAGCGACTACAGGGCCTACGAGCAGTACTTC,CASDYRAYEQYF
TRBJ2-7,TRBV7-2,TRBD2,-,TGTGCCAGCACCGGGGCTAGCGGGGGGTCCTGGGAGCAGTACTTC,CASTGASGGSWEQYF